This is a list of T cell receptor beta chains from one sample in a study of beta chain features in type 1 diabetes. TCRdb's copy holds only in-frame clones and misses some; the assay was immunoSEQ multiplex PCR. The sample contains about 900,000 clones, roughly 17% of which appear only once. The material sequenced was naive CD4+ T cells from blood. These receptors came from a woman younger than 35 in good health. Each CDR3 is given with its conserved first and last residue. D genes are given only for firm matches. Only part of the rows carry a size: once, few, many, or a class if the clone is expanded.

TRBJ1-1	few	TRBV6-6	NA	14	TGTGCCAGCAACCTTCAGGCGTTACGGACTGAAGCTTTCTTT	CASNLQALRTEAFF
TRBJ2-3	few	TRBV6-1	NA	12	TGTGCCAGCAGTGGTAGCACAGATACGCAGTATTTT	CASSGSTDTQYF
TRBJ2-7	NA	TRBV18	NA	14	TGTGCCAGCTCACCGCAGGAAATCTCCTACGAGCAGTACTTC	CASSPQEISYEQYF
TRBJ2-7	NA	TRBV6-5	TRBD2	13	TGTGCCAGCAGCCGGGGGGTCGGCTACGAGCAGTACTTC	CASSRGVGYEQYF
TRBJ2-1	NA	TRBV7-3	TRBD2	15	TGTGCCAGCAGCTCAACTAGCGGGAGGGCCGTTGAGCAGTTCTTC	CASSSTSGRAVEQFF
TRBJ2-4	few	TRBV15	NA	15	TGTGCCACCAGCAGACGCCGACTAGGCGAGGACATTCAGTACTTC	CATSRRRLGEDIQYF
TRBJ2-7	NA	TRBV7-2	NA	15	TGTGCCAGCAGCTTAGCCTGGGGGGACCCCTACGAGCAGTACTTC	CASSLAWGDPYEQYF
TRBJ2-7	few	TRBV18	NA	14	TGTGCCAGCTCACCGAGACAGGGAGGCTACGAGCAGTACTTC	CASSPRQGGYEQYF
TRBJ1-2	NA	TRBV25-1	NA	12	TGTGCCAGCAGTGATGGGGAGAAGGGCTACACCTTC	CASSDGEKGYTF
TRBJ2-6	NA	TRBV28	NA	15	TGTGCCAGCAGTCCGAACGGGGCGGGGGCCAACGTCCTGACTTTC	CASSPNGAGANVLTF
TRBJ2-7	NA	TRBV23-1	TRBD1	16	TGCGCCAGCAGTCAATCGGAGGACAGGGTAAATTACGAGCAATACTTC	CASSQSEDRVNYEQYF
TRBJ2-7	few	TRBV2	TRBD1	14	TGTGCCAGCAGTTCCTCAGGGGGCGGTGGGGACAAGTACTTC	CASSSSGGGGDKYF
TRBJ2-7	NA	TRBV7-2	TRBD1	14	TGTGCCAGCAGCCCACAGGGGGCCTTGAACGAGCAGTACTTC	CASSPQGALNEQYF
TRBJ1-5	few	TRBV2	NA	15	TGTGCCAGCAGTCGGGACGAGGGGAGCAATCAGCCCCAGCATTTT	CASSRDEGSNQPQHF
TRBJ2-2	NA	TRBV6-5	NA	16	TGTGCCAGCAGTTCCGCGACTGTAGCGAACACCGGGGAGCTGTTTTTT	CASSSATVANTGELFF
TRBJ2-7	NA	TRBV5-6	TRBD2	14	TGTGCCAGCAGCTTGGTTAGCGGGAGTAACGAGCAGTACTTC	CASSLVSGSNEQYF
TRBJ1-2	few	TRBV2	NA	11	TGTGCCAGCAGGGCGGACGGCGGCTACACCTTC	CASRADGGYTF
TRBJ2-2	NA	TRBV7-6	TRBD2	15	TGTGCCAGCAGGCCCGGGGGGGCTCACACCGGGGAGCTGTTTTTT	CASRPGGAHTGELFF
TRBJ2-3	few	TRBV10-3	TRBD2	12	TGTGCCGTAGCGGGGAACACAGATACGCAGTATTTT	CAVAGNTDTQYF
TRBJ1-5	NA	TRBV18	NA	13	TGTGCCAGCTCACCTACAGGGAAACAGCCCCAGCATTTT	CASSPTGKQPQHF
TRBJ1-1	NA	TRBV7-9	TRBD1	14	TGTGCCAGCAGCCCACAGGGGTTGGGCATAATTGCTTTCTTT	CASSPQGLGIIAFF
TRBJ2-4	few	TRBV11-1	NA	14	TGTGCCAGCAGCTTAGTACCCAGGGGCAACATTCAGTACTTC	CASSLVPRGNIQYF
TRBJ2-1	few	TRBV5-6	NA	11	TGTGCCAGCAGCTCGTTTTCTTCCTTATTCTTC	CASSSFSSLFF
TRBJ1-1	few	TRBV7-9	NA	16	TGTGCCAGCAGCTTACCTCGGACAGACAAGGGGGCTGAAGCTTTCTTT	CASSLPRTDKGAEAFF
TRBJ2-2	NA	TRBV9	TRBD2	14	TGTGCCAGCAGCGCCCCGGGACTAGCGGGGGGACTGTTTTTT	CASSAPGLAGGLFF
TRBJ2-1	few	TRBV15	TRBD2	15	TGTGCCACCAGCAGAACTAGCGGGAGTAGGAGTGAGCAGTTCTTC	CATSRTSGSRSEQFF
TRBJ1-2	few	TRBV6-1	NA	13	TGTGCCAGCAGTGGGGCGTATAACTATGGCTACACCTTC	CASSGAYNYGYTF
TRBJ2-5	few	TRBV7-2	NA	15	TGTGCCAGCAGCTCGGGCAGTCCCCCTCAAGAGACCCAGTACTTC	CASSSGSPPQETQYF
TRBJ2-1	NA	TRBV6-6	TRBD2	16	TGTGCCAGCAGTTCCGTCTGGGCTAGCGGGCACAATGAGCAGTTCTTC	CASSSVWASGHNEQFF